This record concerns one T cell receptor (beta chain) sequence. The CDR3 runs to 15 residues. The V segment lost 3 bases and the J segment 10 bases; nucleotides outside the gene matches: 8. Germline V CDR1 and CDR2: SGHNT, YYREEE (reference sequence). Survey-level immunoSEQ sequencing profiled the TCR beta repertoire. Clones were read by immunoSEQ multiplex PCR, and TCRdb kept only the in-frame ones, dropping some. The sample includes some 70,000 clones, over 85% of them seen just once. The sequenced sample consisted of PBMCs. The sequence came from a man aged 35-49 years with rheumatoid arthritis. This sequence joins TRBV5-4 and TRBJ2-1; 12 nucleotides agree with TRBD1. Here the CDR3 reads CASSSGGQGAIEQFF. CDR3 DNA sequence: TGTGCCAGCAGCTCTGGGGGACAGGGGGCAATAGAGCAGTTCTTC.